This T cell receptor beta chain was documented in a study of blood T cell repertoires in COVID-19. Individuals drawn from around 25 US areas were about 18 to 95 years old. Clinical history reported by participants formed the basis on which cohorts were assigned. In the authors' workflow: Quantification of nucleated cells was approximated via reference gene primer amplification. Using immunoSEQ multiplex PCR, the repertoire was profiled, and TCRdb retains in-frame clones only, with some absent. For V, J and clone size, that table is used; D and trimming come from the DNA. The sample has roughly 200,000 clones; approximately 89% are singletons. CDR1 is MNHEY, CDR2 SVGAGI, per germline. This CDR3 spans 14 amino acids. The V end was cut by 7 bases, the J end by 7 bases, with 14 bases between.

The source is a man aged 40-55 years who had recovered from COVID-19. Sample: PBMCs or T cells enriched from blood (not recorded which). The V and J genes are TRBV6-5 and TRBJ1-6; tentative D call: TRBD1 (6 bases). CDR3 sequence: CASTVRDTNSPLHF. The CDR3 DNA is TGTGCCAGCACAGTTAGGGACACAAATTCACCCCTCCACTTT.